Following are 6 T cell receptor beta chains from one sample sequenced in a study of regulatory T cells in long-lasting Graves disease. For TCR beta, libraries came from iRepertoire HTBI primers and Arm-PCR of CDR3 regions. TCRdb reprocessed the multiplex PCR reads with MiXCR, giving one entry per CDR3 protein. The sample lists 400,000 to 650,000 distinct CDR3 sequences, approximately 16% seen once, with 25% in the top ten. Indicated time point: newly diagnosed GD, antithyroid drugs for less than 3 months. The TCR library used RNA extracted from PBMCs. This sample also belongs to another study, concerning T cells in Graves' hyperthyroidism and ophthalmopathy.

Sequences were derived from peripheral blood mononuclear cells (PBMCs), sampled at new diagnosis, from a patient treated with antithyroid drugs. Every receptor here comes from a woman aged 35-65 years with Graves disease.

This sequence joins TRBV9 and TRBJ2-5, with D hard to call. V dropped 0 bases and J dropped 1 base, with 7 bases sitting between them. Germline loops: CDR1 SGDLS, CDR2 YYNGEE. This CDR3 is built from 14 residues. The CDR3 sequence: CASSVGYSQETQYF. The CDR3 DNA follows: TGTGCCAGCAGCGTAGGATACAGCCAAGAGACCCAGTACTTC.

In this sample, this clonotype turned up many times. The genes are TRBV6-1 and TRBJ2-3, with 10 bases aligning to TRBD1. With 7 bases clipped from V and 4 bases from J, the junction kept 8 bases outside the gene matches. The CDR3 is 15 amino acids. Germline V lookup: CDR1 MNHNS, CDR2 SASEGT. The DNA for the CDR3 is TGTGCCAGCACTCCGGGACAGGGGTCCCCAGATACGCAGTATTTT. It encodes CASTPGQGSPDTQYF.

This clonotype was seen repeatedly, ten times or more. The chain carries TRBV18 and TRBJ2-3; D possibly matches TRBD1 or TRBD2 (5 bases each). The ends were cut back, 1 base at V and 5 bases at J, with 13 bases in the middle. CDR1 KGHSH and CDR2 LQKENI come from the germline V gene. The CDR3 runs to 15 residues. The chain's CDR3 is CASSPLGDAVDTQYF. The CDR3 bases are TGTGCCAGCTCACCACTTGGGGACGCGGTAGATACGCAGTATTTT.

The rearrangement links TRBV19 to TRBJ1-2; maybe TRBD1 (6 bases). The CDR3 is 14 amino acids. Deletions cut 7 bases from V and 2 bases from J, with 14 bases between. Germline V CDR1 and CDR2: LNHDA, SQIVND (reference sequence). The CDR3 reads CASTDREINYGYTF. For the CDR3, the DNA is TGTGCCAGTACGGACAGAGAAATAAACTATGGCTACACCTTC.

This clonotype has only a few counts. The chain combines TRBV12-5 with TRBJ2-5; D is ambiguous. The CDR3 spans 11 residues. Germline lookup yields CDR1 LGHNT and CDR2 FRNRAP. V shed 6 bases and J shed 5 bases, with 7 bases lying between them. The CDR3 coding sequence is TGTGCTAGTGGGAACGCGGAGACCCAGTACTTC. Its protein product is CASGNAETQYF.

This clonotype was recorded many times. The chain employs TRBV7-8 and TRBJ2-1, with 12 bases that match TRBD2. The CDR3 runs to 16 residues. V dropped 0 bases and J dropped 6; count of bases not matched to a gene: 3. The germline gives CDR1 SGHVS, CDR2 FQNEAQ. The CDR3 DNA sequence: TGTGCCAGCAGCTTAGCGGCTAGCGGGGGGGGCAATGAGCAGTTCTTC. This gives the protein CASSLAASGGGNEQFF.